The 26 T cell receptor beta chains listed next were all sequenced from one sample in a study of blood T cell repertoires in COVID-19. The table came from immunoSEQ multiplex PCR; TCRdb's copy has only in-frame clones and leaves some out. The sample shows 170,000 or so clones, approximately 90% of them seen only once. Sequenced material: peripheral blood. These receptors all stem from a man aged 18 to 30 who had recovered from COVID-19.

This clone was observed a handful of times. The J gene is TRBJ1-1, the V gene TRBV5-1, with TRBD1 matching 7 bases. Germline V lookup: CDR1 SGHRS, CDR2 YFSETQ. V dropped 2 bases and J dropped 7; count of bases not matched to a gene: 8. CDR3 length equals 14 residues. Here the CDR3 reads CASSFGRGDGEAFF. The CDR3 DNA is TGCGCCAGCAGCTTCGGCAGGGGGGACGGTGAAGCTTTCTTT.

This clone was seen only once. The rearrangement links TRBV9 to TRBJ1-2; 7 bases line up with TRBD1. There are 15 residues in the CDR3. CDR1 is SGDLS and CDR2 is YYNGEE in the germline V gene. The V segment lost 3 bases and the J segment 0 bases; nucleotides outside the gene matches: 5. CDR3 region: CASSGQDRTNYGYTF. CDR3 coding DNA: TGTGCCAGCAGCGGACAGGACAGGACTAACTATGGCTACACCTTC.

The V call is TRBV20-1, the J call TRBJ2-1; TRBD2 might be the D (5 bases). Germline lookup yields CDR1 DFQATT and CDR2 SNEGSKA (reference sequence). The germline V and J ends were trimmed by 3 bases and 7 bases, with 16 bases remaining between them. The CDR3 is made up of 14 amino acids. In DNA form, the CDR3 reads TGCAGTGCTAGTCCCAGCGAGGGCCGGAATGAGCAGTTCTTC. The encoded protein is CSASPSEGRNEQFF.

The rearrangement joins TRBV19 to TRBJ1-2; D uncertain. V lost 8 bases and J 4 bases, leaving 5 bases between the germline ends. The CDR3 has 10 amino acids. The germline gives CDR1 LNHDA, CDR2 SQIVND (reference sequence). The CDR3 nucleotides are TGTGCCAGTTACGGCTATGGCTACACCTTC. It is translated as CASYGYGYTF.

CDR3 region: CASSFSLAVEQFF. The CDR3 coding sequence is TGTGCCAGCAGCTTTTCACTAGCTGTTGAGCAGTTCTTC. This chain joins TRBV11-2 and TRBJ2-1, with D tentatively TRBD2 (6 bases). The V gene's germline CDR1 is SGHAT and CDR2 FQNNGV. The V and J ends lost 3 bases and 9 bases respectively, with 12 bases between them. The CDR3 is 13 amino acids.

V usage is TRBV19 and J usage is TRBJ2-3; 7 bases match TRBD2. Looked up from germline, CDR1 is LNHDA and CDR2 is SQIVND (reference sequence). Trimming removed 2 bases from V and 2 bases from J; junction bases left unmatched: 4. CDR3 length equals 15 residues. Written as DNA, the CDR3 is TGTGCCAGTAGTATAATCCTAGCGGACACAGATACGCAGTATTTT. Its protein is CASSIILADTDTQYF.

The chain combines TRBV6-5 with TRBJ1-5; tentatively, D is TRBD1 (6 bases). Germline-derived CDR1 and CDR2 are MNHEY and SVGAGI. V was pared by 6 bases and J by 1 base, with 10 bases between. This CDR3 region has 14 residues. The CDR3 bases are TGTGCCAGCAGCCGAGGACAGAGCAATCAGCCCCAGCATTTT. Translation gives CASSRGQSNQPQHF.

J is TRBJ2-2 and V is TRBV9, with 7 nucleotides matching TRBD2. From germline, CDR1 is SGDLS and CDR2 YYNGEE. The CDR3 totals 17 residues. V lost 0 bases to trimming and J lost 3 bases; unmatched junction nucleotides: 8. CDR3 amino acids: CASSVGTGTIYTGELFF. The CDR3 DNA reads TGTGCCAGCAGCGTAGGGACCGGGACTATTTACACCGGGGAGCTGTTTTTT.

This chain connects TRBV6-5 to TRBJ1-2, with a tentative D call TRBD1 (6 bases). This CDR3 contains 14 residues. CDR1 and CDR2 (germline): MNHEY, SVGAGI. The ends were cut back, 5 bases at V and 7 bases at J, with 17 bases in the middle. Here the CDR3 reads CASSPDSPPSGYTF. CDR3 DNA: TGTGCCAGCAGTCCGGACAGCCCCCCATCTGGCTACACCTTC.

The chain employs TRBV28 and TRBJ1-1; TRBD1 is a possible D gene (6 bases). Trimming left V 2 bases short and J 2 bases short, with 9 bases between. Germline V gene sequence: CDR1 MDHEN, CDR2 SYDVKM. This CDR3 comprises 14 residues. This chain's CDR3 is CASSLTGGNTEAFF. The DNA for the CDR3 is TGTGCCAGCAGTTTAACGGGGGGCAACACTGAAGCTTTCTTT.

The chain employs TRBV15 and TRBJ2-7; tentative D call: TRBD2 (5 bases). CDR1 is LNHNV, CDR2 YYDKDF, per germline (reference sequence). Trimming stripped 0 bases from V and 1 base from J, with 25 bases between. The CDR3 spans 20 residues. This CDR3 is CATSRDGRGSLRQFSYEQYF. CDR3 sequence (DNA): TGTGCCACCAGCAGAGATGGCCGGGGTTCGCTCCGGCAATTTTCCTACGAGCAGTACTTC.

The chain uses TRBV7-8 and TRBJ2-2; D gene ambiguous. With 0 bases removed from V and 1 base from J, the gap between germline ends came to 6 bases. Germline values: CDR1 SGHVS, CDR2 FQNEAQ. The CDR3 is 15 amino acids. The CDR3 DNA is TGTGCCAGCAGCTTAGCGTGGCAGAACACCGGGGAGCTGTTTTTT. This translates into CASSLAWQNTGELFF.

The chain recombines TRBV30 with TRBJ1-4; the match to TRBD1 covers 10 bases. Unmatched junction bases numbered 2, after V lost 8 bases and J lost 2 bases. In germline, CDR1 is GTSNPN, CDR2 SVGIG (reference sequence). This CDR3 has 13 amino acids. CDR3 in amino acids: CAGTGDTNEKLFF. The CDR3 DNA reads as TGTGCCGGGACAGGGGATACTAATGAAAAACTGTTTTTT.

CDR3 residues: CASSELDSLEVAFF. CDR3 in DNA: TGTGCCAGCAGTGAGTTAGACAGCCTTGAAGTAGCTTTCTTT. The chain links TRBV6-2 or TRBV6-3 to TRBJ1-1; tentative D call: TRBD1 (5 bases). The CDR3 runs to 14 residues. The V gene's germline CDR1 is MNHEY and CDR2 SVGEGT. With 5 bases removed from V and 10 bases from J, the gap between germline ends came to 20 bases.

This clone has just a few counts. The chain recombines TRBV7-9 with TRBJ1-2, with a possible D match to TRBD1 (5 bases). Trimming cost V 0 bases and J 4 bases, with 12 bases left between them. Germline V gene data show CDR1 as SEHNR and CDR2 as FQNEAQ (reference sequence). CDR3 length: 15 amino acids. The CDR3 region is CASSLAGREGYGYTF. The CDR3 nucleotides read TGTGCCAGCAGCTTAGCTGGCAGGGAGGGCTATGGCTACACCTTC.

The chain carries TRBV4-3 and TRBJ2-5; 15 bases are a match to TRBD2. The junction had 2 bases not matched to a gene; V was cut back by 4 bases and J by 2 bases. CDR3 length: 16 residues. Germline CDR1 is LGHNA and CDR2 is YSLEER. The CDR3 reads CASSPGLAGGQETQYF. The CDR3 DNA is TGCGCCAGCAGCCCCGGACTAGCGGGAGGGCAAGAGACCCAGTACTTC.

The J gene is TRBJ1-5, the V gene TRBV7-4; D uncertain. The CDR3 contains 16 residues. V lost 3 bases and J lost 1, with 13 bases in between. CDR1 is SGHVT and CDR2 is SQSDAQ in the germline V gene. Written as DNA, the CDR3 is TGTGCCAGCAGCTTCGAAACAGCGGAAAGCAATCAGCCCCAGCATTTT. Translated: CASSFETAESNQPQHF.

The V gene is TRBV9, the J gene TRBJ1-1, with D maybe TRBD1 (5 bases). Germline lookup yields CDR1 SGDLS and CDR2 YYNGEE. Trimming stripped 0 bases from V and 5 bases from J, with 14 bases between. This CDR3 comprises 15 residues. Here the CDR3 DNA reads TGTGCCAGCAGCGTAGCGACGGGGGGGTCAACTGAAGCTTTCTTT. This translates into CASSVATGGSTEAFF.

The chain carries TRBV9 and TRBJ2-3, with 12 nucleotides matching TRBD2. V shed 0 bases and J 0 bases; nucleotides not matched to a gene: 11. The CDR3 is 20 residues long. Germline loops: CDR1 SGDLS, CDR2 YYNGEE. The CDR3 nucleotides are TGTGCCAGCAGCGTAGGCCACTTCGCTGGACTAGCGGGAAGCACAGATACGCAGTATTTT. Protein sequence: CASSVGHFAGLAGSTDTQYF.

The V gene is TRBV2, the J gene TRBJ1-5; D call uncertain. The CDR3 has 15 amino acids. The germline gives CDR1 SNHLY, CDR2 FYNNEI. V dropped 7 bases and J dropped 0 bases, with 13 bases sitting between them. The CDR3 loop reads CASTSSTDSNQPQHF. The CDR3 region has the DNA TGTGCCAGCACTTCGAGTACCGATAGCAATCAGCCCCAGCATTTT.

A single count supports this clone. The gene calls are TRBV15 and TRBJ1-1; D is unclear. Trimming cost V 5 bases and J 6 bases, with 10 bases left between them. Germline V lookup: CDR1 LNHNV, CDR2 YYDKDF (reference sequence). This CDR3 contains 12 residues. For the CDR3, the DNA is TGTGCCACCAGCTCCAGCGGACCTGAAGCTTTCTTT. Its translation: CATSSSGPEAFF.

The CDR3 sequence: CASSGQGASGTEAFF. CDR3 coding DNA: TGCGCCAGCAGCGGACAGGGGGCCTCGGGCACTGAAGCTTTCTTT. The chain recombines TRBV10-2 with TRBJ1-1; 11 bases map to TRBD1. V trimming: 6 bases; J trimming: 4 bases; junction bases outside the gene matches: 7. CDR1 is WSHSY, CDR2 SAAADI, per germline. This CDR3 spans 15 amino acids.

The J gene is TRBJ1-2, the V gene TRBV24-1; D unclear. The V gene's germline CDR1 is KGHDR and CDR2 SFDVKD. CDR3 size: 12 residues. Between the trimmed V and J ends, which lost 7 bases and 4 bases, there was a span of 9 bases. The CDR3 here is CATRGDIYGYTF. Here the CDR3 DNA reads TGTGCCACCAGGGGAGACATCTATGGCTACACCTTC.

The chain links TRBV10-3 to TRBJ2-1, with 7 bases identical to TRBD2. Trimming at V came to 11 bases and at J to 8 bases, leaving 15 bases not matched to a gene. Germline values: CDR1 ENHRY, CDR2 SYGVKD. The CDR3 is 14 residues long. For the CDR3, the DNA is TGTGCCGCGGGCCCGGGACTAAAAGGCGATGAGCAGTTCTTC. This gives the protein CAAGPGLKGDEQFF.

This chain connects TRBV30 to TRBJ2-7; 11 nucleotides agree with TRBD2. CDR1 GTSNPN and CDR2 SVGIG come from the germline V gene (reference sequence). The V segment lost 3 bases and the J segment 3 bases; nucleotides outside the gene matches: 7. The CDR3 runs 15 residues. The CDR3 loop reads CAWSTGTSGGYEQYF. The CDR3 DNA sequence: TGTGCCTGGAGCACCGGGACTAGCGGAGGCTACGAGCAGTACTTC.

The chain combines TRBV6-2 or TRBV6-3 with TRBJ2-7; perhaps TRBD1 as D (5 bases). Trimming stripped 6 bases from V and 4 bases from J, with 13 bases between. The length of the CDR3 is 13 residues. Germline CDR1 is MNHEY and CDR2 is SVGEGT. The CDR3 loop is CASSNQGRYEQYF. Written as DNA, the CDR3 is TGTGCCAGCAGCAACCAGGGAAGGTACGAGCAGTACTTC.